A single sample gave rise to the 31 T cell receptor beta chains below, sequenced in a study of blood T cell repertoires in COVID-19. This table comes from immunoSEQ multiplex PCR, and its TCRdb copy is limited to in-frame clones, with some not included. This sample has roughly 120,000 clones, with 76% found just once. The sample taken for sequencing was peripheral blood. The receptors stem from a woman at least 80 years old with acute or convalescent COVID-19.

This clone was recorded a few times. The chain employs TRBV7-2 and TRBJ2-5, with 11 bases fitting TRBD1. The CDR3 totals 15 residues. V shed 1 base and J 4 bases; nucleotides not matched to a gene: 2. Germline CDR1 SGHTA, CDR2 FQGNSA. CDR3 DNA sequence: TGTGCCAGCAGCTTAGTGGGACAGGGGGGAGAGACCCAGTACTTC. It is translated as CASSLVGQGGETQYF.

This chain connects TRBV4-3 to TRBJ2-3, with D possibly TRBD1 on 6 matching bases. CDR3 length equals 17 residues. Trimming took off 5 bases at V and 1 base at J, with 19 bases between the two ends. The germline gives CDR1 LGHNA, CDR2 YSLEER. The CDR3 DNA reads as TGCGCCAGCAGCTCTGGCCGGGACACCCTTCGCACAGATACGCAGTATTTT. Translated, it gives CASSSGRDTLRTDTQYF.

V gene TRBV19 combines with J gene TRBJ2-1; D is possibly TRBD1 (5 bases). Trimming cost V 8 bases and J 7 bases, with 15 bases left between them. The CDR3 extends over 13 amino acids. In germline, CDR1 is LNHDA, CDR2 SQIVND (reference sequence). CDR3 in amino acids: CASLRWGSNEQFF. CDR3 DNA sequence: TGTGCCAGTTTGAGGTGGGGCTCGAATGAGCAGTTCTTC.

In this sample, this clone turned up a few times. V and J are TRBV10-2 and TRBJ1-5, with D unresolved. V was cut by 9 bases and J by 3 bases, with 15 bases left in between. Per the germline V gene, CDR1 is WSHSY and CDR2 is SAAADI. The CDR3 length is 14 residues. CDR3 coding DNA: TGCGCCAGTAGAAAGCGGGGAGACAATCAGCCCCAGCATTTT. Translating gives CASRKRGDNQPQHF.

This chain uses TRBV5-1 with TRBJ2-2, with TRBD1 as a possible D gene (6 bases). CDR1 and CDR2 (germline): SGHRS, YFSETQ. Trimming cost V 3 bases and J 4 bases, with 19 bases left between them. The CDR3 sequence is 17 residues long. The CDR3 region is CASSWGPGQVSTGELFF. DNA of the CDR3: TGCGCCAGCAGCTGGGGACCGGGACAAGTGAGCACCGGGGAGCTGTTTTTT.

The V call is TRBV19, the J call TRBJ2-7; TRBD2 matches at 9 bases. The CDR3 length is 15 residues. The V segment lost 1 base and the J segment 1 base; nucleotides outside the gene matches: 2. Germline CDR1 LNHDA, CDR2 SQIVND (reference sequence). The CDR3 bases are TGTGCCAGTAGTATAGTAGCGGGAGAATCCTACGAGCAGTACTTC. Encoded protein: CASSIVAGESYEQYF.

The CDR3 region has the DNA TGTGCCAGCAGCTTGTTTGTCAGGGTCTCTGAAGCTTTCTTT. This translates into CASSLFVRVSEAFF. The chain employs TRBV5-6 and TRBJ1-1; D might be TRBD1 (5 bases). CDR1 is SGHDT, CDR2 YYEEEE, per germline. The CDR3 totals 14 residues. The ends were cut back, 1 base at V and 6 bases at J, with 13 bases in the middle.

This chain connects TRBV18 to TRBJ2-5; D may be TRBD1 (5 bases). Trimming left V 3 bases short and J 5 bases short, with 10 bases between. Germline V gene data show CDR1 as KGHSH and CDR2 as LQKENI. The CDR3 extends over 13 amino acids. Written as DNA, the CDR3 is TGTGCCAGCTCACCGACCAGGGTGGAGACCCAGTACTTC. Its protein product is CASSPTRVETQYF.

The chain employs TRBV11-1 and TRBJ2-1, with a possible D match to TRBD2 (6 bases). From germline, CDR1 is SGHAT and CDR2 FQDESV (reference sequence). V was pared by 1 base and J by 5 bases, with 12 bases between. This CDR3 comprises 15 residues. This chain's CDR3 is CASSLGTSPNNEQFF. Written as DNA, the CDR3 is TGTGCCAGCAGCTTAGGAACTAGCCCTAACAATGAGCAGTTCTTC.

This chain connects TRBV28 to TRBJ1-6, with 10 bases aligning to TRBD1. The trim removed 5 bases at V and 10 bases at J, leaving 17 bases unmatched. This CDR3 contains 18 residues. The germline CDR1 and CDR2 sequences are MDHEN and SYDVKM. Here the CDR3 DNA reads TGTGCCAGCAGTCCCCAAGGGGACAGGGGAGGGCTTAGGTCACCCCTCCACTTT. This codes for CASSPQGDRGGLRSPLHF.

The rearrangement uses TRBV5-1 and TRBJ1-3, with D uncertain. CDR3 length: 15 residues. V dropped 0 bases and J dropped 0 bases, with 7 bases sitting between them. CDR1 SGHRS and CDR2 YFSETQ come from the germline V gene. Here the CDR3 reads CASSLVGDSGNTIYF. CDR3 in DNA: TGCGCCAGCAGCTTGGTCGGGGACTCTGGAAACACCATATATTTT.

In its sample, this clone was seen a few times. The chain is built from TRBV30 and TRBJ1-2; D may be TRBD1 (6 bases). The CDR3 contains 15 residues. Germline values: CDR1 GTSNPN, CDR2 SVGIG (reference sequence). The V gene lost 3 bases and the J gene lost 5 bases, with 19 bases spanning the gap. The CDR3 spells CAWRPQGLGVYGYTF. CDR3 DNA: TGTGCCTGGAGACCACAGGGTTTAGGCGTTTATGGCTACACCTTC.

This CDR3 is CASRSGIREQYF. As DNA, the CDR3 is TGTGCCAGCCGATCAGGGATACGCGAGCAGTACTTC. The V gene is TRBV12-3 or TRBV12-4, the J gene TRBJ2-7, with D tentatively TRBD1 (5 bases). The CDR3 is made up of 12 amino acids. Trimming shortened V by 8 bases and J by 6 bases, and 14 bases separated the two germline ends.

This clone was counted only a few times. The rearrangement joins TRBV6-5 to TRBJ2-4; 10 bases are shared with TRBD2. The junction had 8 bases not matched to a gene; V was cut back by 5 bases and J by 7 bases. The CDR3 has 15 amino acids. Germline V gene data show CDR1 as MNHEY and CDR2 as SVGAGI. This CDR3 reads CASSPTSGLGNIQYF. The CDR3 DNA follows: TGTGCCAGCAGTCCGACTAGCGGGTTGGGGAACATTCAGTACTTC.

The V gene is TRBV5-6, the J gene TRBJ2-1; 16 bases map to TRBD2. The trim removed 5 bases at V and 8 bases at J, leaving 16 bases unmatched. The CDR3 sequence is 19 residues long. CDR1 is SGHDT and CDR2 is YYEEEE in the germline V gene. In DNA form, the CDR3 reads TGTGCCAGCAGTGGGCGGGGGACAGGGACTAGCGGGAGGGAGGATGAGCAGTTCTTC. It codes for CASSGRGTGTSGREDEQFF.

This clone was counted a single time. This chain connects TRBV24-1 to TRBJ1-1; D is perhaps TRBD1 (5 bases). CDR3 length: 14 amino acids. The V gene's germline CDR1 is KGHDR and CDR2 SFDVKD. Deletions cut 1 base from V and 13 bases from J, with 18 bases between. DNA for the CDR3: TGTGCCACCAGTGATTTATTACGGGGACGGAGGGGTTTCTTT. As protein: CATSDLLRGRRGFF.

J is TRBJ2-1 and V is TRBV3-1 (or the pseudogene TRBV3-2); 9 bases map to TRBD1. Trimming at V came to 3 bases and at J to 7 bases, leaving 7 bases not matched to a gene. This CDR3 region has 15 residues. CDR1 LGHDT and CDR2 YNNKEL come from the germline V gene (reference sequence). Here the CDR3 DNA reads TGTGCCAGCAGCCAGGGGGACAGGGAGGCGAATGAGCAGTTCTTC. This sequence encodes CASSQGDREANEQFF.

The CDR3 spells CASSGTGNTGELFF. The CDR3 nucleotides read TGTGCCAGTAGCGGGACAGGGAACACCGGGGAGCTGTTTTTT. The chain has TRBV19 and TRBJ2-2; 8 bases are a match to TRBD1. Germline V gene data show CDR1 as LNHDA and CDR2 as SQIVND (reference sequence). This CDR3 is 14 amino acids long. V dropped 6 bases and J dropped 1; count of bases not matched to a gene: 1.

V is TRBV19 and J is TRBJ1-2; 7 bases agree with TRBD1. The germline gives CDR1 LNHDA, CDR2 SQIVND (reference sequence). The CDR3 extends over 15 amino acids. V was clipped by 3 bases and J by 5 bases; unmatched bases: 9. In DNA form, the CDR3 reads TGTGCCAGTAGTATCCTTGGACAGGAGGGGTATGGCTACACCTTC. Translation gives CASSILGQEGYGYTF. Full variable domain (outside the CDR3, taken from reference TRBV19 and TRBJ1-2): DGGITQSPKYLFRKEGQNVTLSCEQNLNHDAMYWYRQDPGQGLRLIYYSQIVNDFQKGDIAEGYSVSREKKESFPLTVTSAQKNPTAFYLCASSILGQEGYGYTFGSGTRLTVV.

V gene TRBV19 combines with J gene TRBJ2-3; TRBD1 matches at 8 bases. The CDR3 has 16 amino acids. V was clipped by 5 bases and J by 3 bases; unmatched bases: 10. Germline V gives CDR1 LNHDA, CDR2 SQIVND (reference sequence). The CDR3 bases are TGTGCCAGTAGTCCCCTGACAGGGGCATGGACAGATACGCAGTATTTT. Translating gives CASSPLTGAWTDTQYF.

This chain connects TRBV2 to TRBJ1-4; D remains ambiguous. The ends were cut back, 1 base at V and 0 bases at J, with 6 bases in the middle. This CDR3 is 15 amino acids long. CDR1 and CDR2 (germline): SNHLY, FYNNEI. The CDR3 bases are TGTGCCAGCAGTGAAGGCACAACAACTAATGAAAAACTGTTTTTT. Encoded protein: CASSEGTTTNEKLFF.

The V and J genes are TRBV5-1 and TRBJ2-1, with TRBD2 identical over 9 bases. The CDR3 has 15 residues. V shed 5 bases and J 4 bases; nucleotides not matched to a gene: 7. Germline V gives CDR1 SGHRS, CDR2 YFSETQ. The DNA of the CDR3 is TGCGCCAGCAGAGTAGCGGGAGTTTCTTACAATGAGCAGTTCTTC. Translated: CASRVAGVSYNEQFF.

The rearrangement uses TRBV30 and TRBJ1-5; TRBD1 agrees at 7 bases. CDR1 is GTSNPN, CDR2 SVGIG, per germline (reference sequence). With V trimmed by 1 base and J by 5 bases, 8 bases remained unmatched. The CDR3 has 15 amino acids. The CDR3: CAWSAGTVRDQPQHF. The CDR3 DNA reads TGTGCCTGGAGTGCGGGGACAGTCAGGGATCAGCCCCAGCATTTT.

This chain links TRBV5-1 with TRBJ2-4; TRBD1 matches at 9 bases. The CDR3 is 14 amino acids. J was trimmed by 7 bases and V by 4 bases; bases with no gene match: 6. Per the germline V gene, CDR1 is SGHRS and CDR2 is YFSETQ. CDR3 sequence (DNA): TGCGCCAGCAGCCCTCGACAGGGGGAGAACATTCAGTACTTC. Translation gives CASSPRQGENIQYF.

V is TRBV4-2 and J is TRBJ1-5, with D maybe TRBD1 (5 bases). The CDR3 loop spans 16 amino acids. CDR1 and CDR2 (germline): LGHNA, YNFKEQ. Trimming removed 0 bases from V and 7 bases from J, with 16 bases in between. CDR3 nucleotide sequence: TGTGCCAGCAGCCAAGAGGGTCGGCAGGGCTGGCAGCCCCAGCATTTT. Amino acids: CASSQEGRQGWQPQHF.

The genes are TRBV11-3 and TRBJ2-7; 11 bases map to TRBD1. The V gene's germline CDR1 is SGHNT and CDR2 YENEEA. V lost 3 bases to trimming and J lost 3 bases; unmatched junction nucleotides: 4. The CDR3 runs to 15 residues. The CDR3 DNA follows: TGTGCCAGCAGCTTCCGGACAGGGGGCGTCTACGAGCAGTACTTC. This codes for CASSFRTGGVYEQYF.

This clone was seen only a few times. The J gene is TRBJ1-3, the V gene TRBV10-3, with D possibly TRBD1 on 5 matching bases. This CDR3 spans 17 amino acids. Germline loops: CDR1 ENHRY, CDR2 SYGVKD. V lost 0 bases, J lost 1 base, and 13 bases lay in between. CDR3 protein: CAISESVGQLSGNTIYF. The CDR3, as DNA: TGTGCCATCAGTGAGTCAGTGGGGCAGCTATCTGGAAACACCATATATTTT.

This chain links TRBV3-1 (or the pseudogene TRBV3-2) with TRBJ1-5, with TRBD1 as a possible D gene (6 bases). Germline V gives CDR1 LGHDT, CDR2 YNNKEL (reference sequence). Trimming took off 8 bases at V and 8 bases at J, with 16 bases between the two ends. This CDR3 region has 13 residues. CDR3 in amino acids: CASSGGGQKPQHF. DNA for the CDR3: TGTGCCAGCTCCGGGGGGGGGCAAAAGCCCCAGCATTTT.

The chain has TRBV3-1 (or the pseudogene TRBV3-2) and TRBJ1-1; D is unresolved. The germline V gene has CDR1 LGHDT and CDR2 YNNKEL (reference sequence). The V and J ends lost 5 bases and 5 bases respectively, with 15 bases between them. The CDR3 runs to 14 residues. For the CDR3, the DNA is TGTGCCAGCAGCTCCGTGTGGGGAGATACTGAAGCTTTCTTT. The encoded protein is CASSSVWGDTEAFF.

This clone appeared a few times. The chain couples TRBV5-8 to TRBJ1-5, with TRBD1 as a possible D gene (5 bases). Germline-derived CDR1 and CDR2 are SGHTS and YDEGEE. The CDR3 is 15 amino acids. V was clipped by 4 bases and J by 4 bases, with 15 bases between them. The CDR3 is CASSPGVSRNQPQHF. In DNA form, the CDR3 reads TGTGCCAGCAGCCCGGGGGTCTCCAGGAATCAGCCCCAGCATTTT. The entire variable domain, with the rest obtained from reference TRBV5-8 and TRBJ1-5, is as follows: EAGVTQSPTHLIKTRGQQATLRCSPISGHTSVYWYQQALGLGLQFLLWYDEGEERNRGNFPPRFSGRQFPNYSSELNVNALELEDSALYLCASSPGVSRNQPQHFGDGTRLSIL.

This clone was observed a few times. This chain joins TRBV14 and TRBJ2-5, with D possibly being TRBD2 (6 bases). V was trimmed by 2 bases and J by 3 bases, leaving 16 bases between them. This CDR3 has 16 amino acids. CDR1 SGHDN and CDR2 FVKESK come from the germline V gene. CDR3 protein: CASSQYRGSGEETQYF. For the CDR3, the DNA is TGTGCCAGCAGCCAATACCGGGGGTCAGGAGAAGAGACCCAGTACTTC.